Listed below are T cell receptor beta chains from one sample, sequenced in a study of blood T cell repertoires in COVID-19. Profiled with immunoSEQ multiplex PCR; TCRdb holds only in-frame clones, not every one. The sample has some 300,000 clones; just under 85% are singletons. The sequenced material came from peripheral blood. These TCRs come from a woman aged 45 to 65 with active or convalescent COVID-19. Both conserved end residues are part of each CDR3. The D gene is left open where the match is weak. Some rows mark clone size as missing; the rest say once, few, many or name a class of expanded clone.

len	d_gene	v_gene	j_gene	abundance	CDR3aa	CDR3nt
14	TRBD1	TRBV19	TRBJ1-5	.	CASSIRQGNQPQHF	TGTGCCAGTAGTATACGACAGGGGAATCAGCCCCAGCATTTT
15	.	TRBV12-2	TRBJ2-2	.	CASRLEPGRTGELFF	TGTGCAAGTCGCTTGGAGCCAGGGAGGACCGGGGAGCTGTTTTTT
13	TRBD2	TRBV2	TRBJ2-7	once	CASTLAGVYEQYF	TGTGCCAGCACCCTAGCGGGAGTCTACGAGCAGTACTTC
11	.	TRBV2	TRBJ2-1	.	CASSVIDEQFF	TGTGCCAGCAGCGTCATAGATGAGCAGTTCTTC
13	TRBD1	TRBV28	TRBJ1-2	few	CASRPGQNYGYTF	TGTGCCAGCAGACCGGGACAGAACTATGGCTACACCTTC
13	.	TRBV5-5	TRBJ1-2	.	CASSSRISYGYTF	TGTGCCAGCAGCTCAAGAATCAGCTATGGCTACACCTTC
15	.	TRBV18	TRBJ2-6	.	CASSSGLAGANVLTF	TGTGCCAGCTCATCGGGACTTGCTGGGGCCAACGTCCTGACTTTC
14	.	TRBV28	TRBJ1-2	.	CASTGKERIYGYTF	TGTGCCAGCACGGGTAAAGAGAGGATCTATGGCTACACCTTC
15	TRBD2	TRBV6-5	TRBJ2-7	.	CASSSPTSGKDEQYF	TGTGCCAGCAGTTCGCCGACTAGCGGAAAGGACGAGCAGTACTTC
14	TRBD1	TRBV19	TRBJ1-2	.	CASRIWDRDDGYTF	TGTGCCAGCCGGATATGGGACAGGGATGATGGCTACACCTTC
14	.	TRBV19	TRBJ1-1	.	CASSIAGKNTEAFF	TGTGCCAGTAGTATTGCGGGGAAGAACACTGAAGCTTTCTTT
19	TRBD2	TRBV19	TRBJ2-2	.	CASSRNPGLAGVRIGELFF	TGTGCCAGTAGTCGCAACCCGGGACTAGCGGGAGTCAGGATCGGGGAGCTGTTTTTT
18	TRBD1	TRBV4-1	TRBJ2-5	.	CASSQEGGGQGRLETQYF	TGCGCCAGCAGCCAAGAAGGGGGGGGACAGGGGCGGTTAGAGACCCAGTACTTC
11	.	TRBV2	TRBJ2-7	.	CASSERGEQYF	TGTGCCAGCAGTGAAAGGGGGGAGCAGTACTTC
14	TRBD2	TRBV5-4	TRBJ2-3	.	CASSLSREGNTQYF	TGTGCCAGCAGCTTGTCCCGGGAGGGGAATACGCAGTATTTT
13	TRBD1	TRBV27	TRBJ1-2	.	CASRSPDRVGYTF	TGTGCCAGCAGGTCCCCCGACAGGGTTGGCTACACCTTC
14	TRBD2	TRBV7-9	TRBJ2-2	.	CASSLLAGTGELFF	TGTGCCAGCAGCTTACTAGCGGGAACCGGGGAGCTGTTTTTT
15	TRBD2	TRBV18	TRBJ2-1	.	CASSPSGMAINEQFF	TGTGCCAGCTCACCGAGCGGGATGGCTATCAATGAGCAGTTCTTC
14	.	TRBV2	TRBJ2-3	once	CASSEEAAVDTQYF	TGTGCCAGCAGTGAAGAAGCAGCGGTTGATACGCAGTATTTT
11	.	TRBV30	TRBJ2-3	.	CACRRAGTQYF	TGTGCCTGCAGGAGGGCGGGGACGCAGTATTTT
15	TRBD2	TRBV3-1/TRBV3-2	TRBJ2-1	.	CASRETSGIHNEQFF	TGTGCCAGCAGAGAGACTAGCGGGATTCACAATGAGCAGTTCTTC
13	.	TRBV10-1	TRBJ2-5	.	CASAGTGSGTQYF	TGCGCCAGCGCCGGGACTGGGAGTGGGACCCAGTACTTC
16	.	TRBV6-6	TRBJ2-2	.	CASNPRGLAGTGELFF	TGTGCCAGCAACCCTAGGGGGCTAGCGGGCACCGGGGAGCTGTTTTTT
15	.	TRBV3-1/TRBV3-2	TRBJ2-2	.	CASSQGPATTGELFF	TGTGCCAGCAGCCAAGGTCCTGCTACGACCGGGGAGCTGTTTTTT
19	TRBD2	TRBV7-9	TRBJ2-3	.	CASSLDLAGGPPSTDTQYF	TGTGCCAGCAGCTTAGACCTAGCGGGAGGGCCCCCCAGCACAGATACGCAGTATTTT
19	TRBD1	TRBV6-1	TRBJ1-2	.	CASSGVNGQGADKNYGYTF	TGTGCCAGCAGTGGAGTAAACGGACAGGGGGCGGATAAGAACTATGGCTACACCTTC
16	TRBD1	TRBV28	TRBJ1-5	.	CASLRPGQNFNQPQHF	TGTGCCAGCCTCAGACCGGGACAGAATTTCAATCAGCCCCAGCATTTT
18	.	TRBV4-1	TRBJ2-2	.	CASSQGVAGLLNTGELFF	TGCGCCAGCAGCCAAGGCGTAGCAGGACTACTTAACACCGGGGAGCTGTTTTTT